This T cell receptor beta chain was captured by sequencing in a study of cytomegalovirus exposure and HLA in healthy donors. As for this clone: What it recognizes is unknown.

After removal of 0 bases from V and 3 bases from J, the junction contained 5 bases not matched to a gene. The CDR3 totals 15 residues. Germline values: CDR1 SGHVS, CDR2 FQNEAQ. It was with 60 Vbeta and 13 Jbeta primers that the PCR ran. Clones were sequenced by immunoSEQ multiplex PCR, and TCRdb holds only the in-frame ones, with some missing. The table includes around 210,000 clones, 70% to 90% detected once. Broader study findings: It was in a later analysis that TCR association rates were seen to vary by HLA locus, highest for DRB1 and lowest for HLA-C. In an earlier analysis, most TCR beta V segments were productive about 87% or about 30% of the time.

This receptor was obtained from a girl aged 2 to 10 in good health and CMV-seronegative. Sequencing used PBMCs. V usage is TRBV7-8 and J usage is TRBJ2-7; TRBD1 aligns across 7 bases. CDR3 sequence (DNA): TGTGCCAGCAGCTTAGCTGGGACAGCCAACTACGAGCAGTACTTC. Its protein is CASSLAGTANYEQYF.